This T cell receptor (beta chain) was identified in a study of shared clonotypes between healthy human individuals. Findings and caveats of the study: Compared with clonotypes that all four donors shared, non-shared clonotypes had lower generation probabilities. The authors expected sequencing depth to affect clonotype sharing among donors.

A word on this clone: What it binds is unknown.

V shed 4 bases, J shed 1 base, and the junction held 9 bases outside the gene matches. Germline V gives CDR1 SEHNR, CDR2 FQNEAQ (reference sequence). The CDR3 is made up of 16 amino acids. CD45RO-negative cells were positively selected for CCR7, leaving out terminally differentiated effector memory CD45RA+ cells. Using immunoSEQ multiplex PCR, the repertoire was profiled, and TCRdb retains in-frame clones only, with some absent. The sample has roughly 2,000,000 clones, roughly 94% seen once. What was sequenced was naive CD8+ T cells sorted from blood. This rearrangement joins TRBV7-9 to TRBJ2-7; 8 bases are shared with TRBD1. The sequence derives from a man aged 18 to 30 in good health. CDR3 sequence reads: CASSSWTGSNSYEQYF. The DNA of the CDR3 is TGTGCCAGCAGCTCCTGGACAGGGTCGAATTCCTACGAGCAGTACTTC. The whole variable domain, filled in from reference TRBV7-9 and TRBJ2-7, reads DTGVSQNPRHKITKRGQNVTFRCDPISEHNRLYWYRQTLGQGPEFLTYFQNEAQLEKSRLLSDRFSAERPKGSFSTLEIQRTEQGDSAMYLCASSSWTGSNSYEQYFGPGTRLTVT.